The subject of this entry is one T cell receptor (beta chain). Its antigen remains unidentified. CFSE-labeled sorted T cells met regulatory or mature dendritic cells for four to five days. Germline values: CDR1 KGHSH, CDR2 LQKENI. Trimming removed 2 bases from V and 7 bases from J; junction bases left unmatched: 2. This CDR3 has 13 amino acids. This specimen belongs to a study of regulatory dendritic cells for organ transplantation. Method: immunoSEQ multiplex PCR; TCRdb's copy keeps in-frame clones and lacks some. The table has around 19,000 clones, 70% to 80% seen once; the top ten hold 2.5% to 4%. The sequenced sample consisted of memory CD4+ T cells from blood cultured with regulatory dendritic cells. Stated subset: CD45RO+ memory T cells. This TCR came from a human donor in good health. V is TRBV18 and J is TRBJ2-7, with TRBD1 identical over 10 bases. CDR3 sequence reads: CASSPGQGGEQYF. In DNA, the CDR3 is TGTGCCAGCTCACCAGGACAGGGGGGGGAGCAGTACTTC.